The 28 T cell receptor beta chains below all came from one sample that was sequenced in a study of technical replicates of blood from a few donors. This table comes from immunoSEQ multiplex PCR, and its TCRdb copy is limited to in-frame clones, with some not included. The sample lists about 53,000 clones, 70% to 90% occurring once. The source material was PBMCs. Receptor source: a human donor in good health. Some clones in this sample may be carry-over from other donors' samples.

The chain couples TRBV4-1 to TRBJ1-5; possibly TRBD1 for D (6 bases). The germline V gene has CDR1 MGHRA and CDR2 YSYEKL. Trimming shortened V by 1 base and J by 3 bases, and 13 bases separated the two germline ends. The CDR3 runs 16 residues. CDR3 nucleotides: TGCGCCAGCAGCCAAGCAGGGGATGGGAACAATCAGCCCCAGCATTTT. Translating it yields CASSQAGDGNNQPQHF.

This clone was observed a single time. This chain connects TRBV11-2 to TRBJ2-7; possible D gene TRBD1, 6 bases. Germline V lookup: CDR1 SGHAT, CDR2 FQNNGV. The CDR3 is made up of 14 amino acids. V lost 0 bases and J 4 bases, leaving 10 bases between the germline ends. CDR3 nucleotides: TGTGCCAGCAGCTTAGAGACAGGATCATACGAGCAGTACTTC. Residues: CASSLETGSYEQYF.

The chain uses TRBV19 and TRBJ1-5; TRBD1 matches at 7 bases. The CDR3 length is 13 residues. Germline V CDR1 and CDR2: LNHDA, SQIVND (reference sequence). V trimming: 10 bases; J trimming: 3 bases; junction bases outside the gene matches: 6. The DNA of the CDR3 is TGTGCCACCCAGGGACAGTTCAATCAGCCCCAGCATTTT. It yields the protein CATQGQFNQPQHF.

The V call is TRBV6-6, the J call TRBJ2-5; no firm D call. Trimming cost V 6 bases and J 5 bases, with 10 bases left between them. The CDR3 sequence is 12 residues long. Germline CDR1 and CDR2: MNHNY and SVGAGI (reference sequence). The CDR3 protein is CASSTHVETQYF. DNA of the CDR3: TGTGCCAGCAGCACACACGTGGAGACCCAGTACTTC.

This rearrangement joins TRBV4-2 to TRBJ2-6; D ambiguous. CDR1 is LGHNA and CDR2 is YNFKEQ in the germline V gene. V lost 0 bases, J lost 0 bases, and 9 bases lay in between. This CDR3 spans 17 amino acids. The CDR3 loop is CASSQDRYGSGANVLTF. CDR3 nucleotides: TGTGCCAGCAGCCAAGATAGATACGGCTCTGGGGCCAACGTCCTGACTTTC.

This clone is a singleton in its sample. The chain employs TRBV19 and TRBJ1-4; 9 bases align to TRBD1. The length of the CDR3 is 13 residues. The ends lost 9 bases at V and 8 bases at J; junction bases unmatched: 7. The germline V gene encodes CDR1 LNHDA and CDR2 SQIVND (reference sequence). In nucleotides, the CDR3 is TGTGCCAGCAGGGACAGGGTGTTAGAAAAACTGTTTTTT. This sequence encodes CASRDRVLEKLFF.

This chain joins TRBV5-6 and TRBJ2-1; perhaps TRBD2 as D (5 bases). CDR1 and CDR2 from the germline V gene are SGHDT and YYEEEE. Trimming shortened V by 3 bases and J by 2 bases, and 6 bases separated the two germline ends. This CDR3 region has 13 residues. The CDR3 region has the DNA TGTGCCAGCAGCTCCGGGGCCTACAATGAGCAGTTCTTC. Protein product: CASSSGAYNEQFF. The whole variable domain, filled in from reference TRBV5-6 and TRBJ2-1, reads DAGVTQSPTHLIKTRGQQVTLRCSPKSGHDTVSWYQQALGQGPQFIFQYYEEEERQRGNFPDRFSGHQFPNYSSELNVNALLLGDSALYLCASSSGAYNEQFFGPGTRLTVL.

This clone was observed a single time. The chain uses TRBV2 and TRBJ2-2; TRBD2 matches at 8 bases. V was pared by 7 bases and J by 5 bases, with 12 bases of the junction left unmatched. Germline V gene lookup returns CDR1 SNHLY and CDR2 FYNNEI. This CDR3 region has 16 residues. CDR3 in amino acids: CASKGEAGVETGELFF. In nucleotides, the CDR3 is TGTGCCAGCAAGGGGGAAGCGGGAGTCGAAACCGGGGAGCTGTTTTTT.

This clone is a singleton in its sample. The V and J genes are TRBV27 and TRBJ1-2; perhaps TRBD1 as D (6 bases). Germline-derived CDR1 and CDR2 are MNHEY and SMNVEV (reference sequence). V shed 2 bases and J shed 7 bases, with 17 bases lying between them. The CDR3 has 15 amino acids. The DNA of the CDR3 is TGTGCCAGCAGTTTAAGGCGGGGGGCATTCGGTGGCTACACCTTC. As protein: CASSLRRGAFGGYTF.

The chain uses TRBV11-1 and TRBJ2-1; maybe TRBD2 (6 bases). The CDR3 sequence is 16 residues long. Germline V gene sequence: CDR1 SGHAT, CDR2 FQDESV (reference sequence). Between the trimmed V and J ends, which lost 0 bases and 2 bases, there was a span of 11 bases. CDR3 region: CASSLAGGLTYNEQFF. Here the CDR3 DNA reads TGTGCCAGCAGCTTAGCGGGGGGTCTAACCTACAATGAGCAGTTCTTC.

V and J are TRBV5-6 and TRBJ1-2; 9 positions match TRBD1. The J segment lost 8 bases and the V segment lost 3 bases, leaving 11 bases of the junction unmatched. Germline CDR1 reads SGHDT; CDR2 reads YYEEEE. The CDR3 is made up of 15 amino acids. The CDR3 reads CASSSMMTGGEGYTF. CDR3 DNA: TGTGCCAGCAGCTCCATGATGACAGGGGGAGAGGGCTACACCTTC.

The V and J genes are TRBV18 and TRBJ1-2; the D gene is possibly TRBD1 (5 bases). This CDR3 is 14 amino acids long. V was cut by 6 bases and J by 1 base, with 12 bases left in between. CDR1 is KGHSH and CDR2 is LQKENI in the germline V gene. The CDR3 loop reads CASSTGRGNYGYTF. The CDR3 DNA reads TGTGCCAGCTCCACCGGAAGGGGTAACTATGGCTACACCTTC.

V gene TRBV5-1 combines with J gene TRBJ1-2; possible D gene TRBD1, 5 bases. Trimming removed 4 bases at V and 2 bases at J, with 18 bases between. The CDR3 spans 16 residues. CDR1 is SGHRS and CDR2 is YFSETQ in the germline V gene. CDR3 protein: CASSPDPRGENYGYTF. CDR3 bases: TGCGCCAGCAGCCCCGATCCTAGGGGCGAGAACTATGGCTACACCTTC.

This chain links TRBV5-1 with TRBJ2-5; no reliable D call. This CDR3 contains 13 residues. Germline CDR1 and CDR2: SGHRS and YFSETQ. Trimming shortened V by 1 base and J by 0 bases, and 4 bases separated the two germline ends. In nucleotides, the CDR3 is TGCGCCAGCAGCTTGACAGACCAAGAGACCCAGTACTTC. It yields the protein CASSLTDQETQYF.

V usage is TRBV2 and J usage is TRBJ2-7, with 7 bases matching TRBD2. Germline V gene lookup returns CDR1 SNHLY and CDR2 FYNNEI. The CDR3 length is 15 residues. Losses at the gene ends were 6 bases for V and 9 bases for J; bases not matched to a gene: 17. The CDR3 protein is CASRVVAGATTGQYF. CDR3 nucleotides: TGTGCCAGCAGGGTAGTAGCGGGCGCCACGACTGGGCAGTACTTC.

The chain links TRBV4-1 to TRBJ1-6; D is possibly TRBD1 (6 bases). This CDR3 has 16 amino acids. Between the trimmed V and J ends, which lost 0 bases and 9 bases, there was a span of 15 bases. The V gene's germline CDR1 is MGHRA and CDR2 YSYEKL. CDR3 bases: TGCGCCAGCAGCCAAGATGGAAGGGGGATAGGTTCACCCCTCCACTTT. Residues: CASSQDGRGIGSPLHF.

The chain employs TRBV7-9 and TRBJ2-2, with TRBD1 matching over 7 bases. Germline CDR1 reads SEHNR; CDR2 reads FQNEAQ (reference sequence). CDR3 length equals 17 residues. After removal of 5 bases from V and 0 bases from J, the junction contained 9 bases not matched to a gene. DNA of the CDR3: TGTGCCAGCAGCCCGCCACTTGGGACAGCGAACACCGGGGAGCTGTTTTTT. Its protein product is CASSPPLGTANTGELFF. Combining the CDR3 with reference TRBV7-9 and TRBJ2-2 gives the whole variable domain DTGVSQNPRHKITKRGQNVTFRCDPISEHNRLYWYRQTLGQGPEFLTYFQNEAQLEKSRLLSDRFSAERPKGSFSTLEIQRTEQGDSAMYLCASSPPLGTANTGELFFGEGSRLTVL.

DNA for the CDR3: TGTGCCAGCAGCTTAGGCAGGACTAGCGGGGAGCAGTACTTC. Translated: CASSLGRTSGEQYF. This chain links TRBV11-1 with TRBJ2-7; the match to TRBD2 covers 11 bases. The CDR3 spans 14 residues. CDR1 is SGHAT and CDR2 is FQDESV in the germline V gene (reference sequence). Trimming took 1 base from V and 7 from J; bases not matched to a gene: 3.

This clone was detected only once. This CDR3 is CASSQRGQGITDTQYF. In nucleotides, the CDR3 is TGTGCCAGCAGCCAGAGGGGACAGGGGATCACAGATACGCAGTATTTT. The V and J genes are TRBV16 and TRBJ2-3, with TRBD1 identical over 10 bases. The CDR3 sequence is 16 residues long. Germline lookup yields CDR1 KGHSY and CDR2 FQNENV. V shed 3 bases and J 2 bases; nucleotides not matched to a gene: 5.

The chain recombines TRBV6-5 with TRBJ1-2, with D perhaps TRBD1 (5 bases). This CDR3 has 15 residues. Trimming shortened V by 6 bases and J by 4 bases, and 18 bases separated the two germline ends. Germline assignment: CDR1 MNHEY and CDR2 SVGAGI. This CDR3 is CASRTGLGALYGYTF. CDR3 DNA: TGTGCCAGCAGAACGGGACTTGGGGCCCTCTATGGCTACACCTTC.

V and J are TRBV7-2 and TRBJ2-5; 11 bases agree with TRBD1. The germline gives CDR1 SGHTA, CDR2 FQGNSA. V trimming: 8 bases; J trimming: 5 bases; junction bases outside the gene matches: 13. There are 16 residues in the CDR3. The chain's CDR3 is CASSPFWTGGDETQYF. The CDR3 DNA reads TGTGCCAGCTCTCCTTTTTGGACAGGGGGCGATGAGACCCAGTACTTC.

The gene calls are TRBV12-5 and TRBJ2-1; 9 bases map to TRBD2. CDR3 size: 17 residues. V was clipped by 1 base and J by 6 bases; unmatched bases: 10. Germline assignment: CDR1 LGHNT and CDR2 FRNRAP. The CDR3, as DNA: TGTGCTAGTGGTTTGGGCAACCTCGCGGGGGGGCGCAATGAGCAGTTCTTC. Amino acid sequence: CASGLGNLAGGRNEQFF.

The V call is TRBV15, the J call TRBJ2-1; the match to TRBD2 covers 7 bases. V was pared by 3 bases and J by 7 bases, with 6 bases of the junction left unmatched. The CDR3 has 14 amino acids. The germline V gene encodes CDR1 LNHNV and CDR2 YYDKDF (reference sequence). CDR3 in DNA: TGTGCCACCAGCAGCGGGGGGAGGGAGAATGAGCAGTTCTTC. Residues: CATSSGGRENEQFF.

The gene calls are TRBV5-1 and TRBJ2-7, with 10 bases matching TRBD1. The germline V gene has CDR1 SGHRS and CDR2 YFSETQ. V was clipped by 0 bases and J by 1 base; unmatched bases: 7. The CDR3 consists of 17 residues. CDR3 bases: TGCGCCAGCAGCTTGGGGGACAGGGGATTTGGGTCCTACGAGCAGTACTTC. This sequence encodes CASSLGDRGFGSYEQYF.

The CDR3 reads CASSEWLQVSSGANVLTF. CDR3 sequence (DNA): TGTGCCAGCAGTGAGTGGTTACAGGTGTCATCTGGGGCCAACGTCCTGACTTTC. This chain uses TRBV6-1 with TRBJ2-6, with D tentatively TRBD1 (5 bases). The V gene's germline CDR1 is MNHNS and CDR2 SASEGT. CDR3 size: 18 residues. The V end lost 3 bases, the J end lost 1 base, and 16 bases lay between the germline ends.

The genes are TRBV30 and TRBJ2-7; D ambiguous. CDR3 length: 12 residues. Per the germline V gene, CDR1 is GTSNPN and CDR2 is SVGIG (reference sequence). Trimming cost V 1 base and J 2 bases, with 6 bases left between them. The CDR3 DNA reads TGTGCCTGGAGTGAACAGACCTACGAGCAGTACTTC. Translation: CAWSEQTYEQYF.

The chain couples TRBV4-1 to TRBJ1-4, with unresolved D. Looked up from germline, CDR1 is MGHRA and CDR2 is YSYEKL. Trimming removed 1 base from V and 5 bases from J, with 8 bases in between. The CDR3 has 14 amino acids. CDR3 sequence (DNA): TGCGCCAGCAGCCAAGTGAGAGAGAATGAAAAACTGTTTTTT. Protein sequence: CASSQVRENEKLFF.

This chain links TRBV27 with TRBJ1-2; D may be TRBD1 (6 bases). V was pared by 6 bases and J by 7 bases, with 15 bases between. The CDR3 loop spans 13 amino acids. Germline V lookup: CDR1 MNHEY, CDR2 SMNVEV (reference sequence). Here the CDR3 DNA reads TGTGCCAGCAGCCGGACAGCCCAGGGTGGCTACACCTTC. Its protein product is CASSRTAQGGYTF.